A selection of T cell receptor beta chains follows, all from one sample in a study of blood T cell repertoires in COVID-19. Profiled with immunoSEQ multiplex PCR; TCRdb holds only in-frame clones, not every one. The table records some 180,000 clones, roughly nine tenths of them present only once. What was sequenced was peripheral blood. The receptors come from a man in his forties with acute or convalescent COVID-19. Each CDR3 is given with its conserved first and last residue. Fields, in order: J gene, V gene, D gene, CDR3 length, clone size, CDR3 DNA, CDR3 protein. D genes are given only for firm matches. Clone size is stated in some rows and not others, as once, few, many or a class when expanded.

>TRBJ2-3|TRBV29-1|-|12|-
TGCAGCGTTGGGCCAGGGGAAGGGGCGCAGTATTTT
CSVGPGEGAQYF
>TRBJ2-4|TRBV19|-|14|-
TGTGCCAGTAGTATGAGCAGGGTTCAGCACATTCAGTACTTC
CASSMSRVQHIQYF
>TRBJ2-7|TRBV4-2|TRBD2|16|-
TGTGCCAGCAGCCAAGATACCGGCCTAGCGGGGCACGCGCATCACTTC
CASSQDTGLAGHAHHF
>TRBJ2-5|TRBV9|-|14|-
TGTGCCAGCAGCGTAGCCATGACCGGGGAGACCCAGTACTTC
CASSVAMTGETQYF
>TRBJ1-4|TRBV19|-|16|-
TGTGCCAGTACCCAGGAGAGGGGCCTTGGACAGGAAAAACTGTTTTTT
CASTQERGLGQEKLFF
>TRBJ2-3|TRBV5-4|TRBD2|18|-
TGTGCCAGCAGACACGGGACTAGCGGGGGGTTCAGCACAGATACGCAGTATTTT
CASRHGTSGGFSTDTQYF
>TRBJ2-2|TRBV5-6|-|12|-
TGTGCCAGCAGCTTCTACACCGGGGAGCTGTTTTTT
CASSFYTGELFF
>TRBJ2-3|TRBV5-1|TRBD2|15|-
TGCGCCAGCAGCGATCCGAGCGGGGGCACAGATACGCAGTATTTT
CASSDPSGGTDTQYF
>TRBJ2-2|TRBV7-8|-|15|-
TGTGCCAGCAGCTTAGTCTCTGGAGGGACCGGGGAGCTGTTTTTT
CASSLVSGGTGELFF
>TRBJ1-2|TRBV6-5|TRBD1|15|-
TGTGCCAGCAGTCCAATGGACAGGTATAACTATGGCTACACCTTC
CASSPMDRYNYGYTF
>TRBJ2-3|TRBV10-2|TRBD2|17|-
TGCGCCAGCAGTTTGACTAGCGGGGGGGCCGGGGCAGATACGCAGTATTTT
CASSLTSGGAGADTQYF
>TRBJ1-2|TRBV4-1|-|15|-
TGCGCCAGCAGCCAAGGGGCGCGGGGGTACTATGGCTACACCTTC
CASSQGARGYYGYTF
>TRBJ1-1|TRBV18|TRBD1|16|-
TGTGCCAGCTCACCAATGAGACAGGGGGCTAACACTGAAGCTTTCTTT
CASSPMRQGANTEAFF
>TRBJ2-5|TRBV30|TRBD1|13|-
TGTGCCTGGAGCAGGGGGCTCTTGGAGACCCAGTACTTC
CAWSRGLLETQYF
>TRBJ2-3|TRBV9|-|12|-
TGTGCCAGCGGGGGGGCATCCGATACGCAGTATTTT
CASGGASDTQYF
>TRBJ2-7|TRBV19|TRBD2|19|once
TGTGCCAGTAGTACCAGACTAGCGGGGGCTTCTCCCCTTTTCTACGAGCAGTACTTC
CASSTRLAGASPLFYEQYF
>TRBJ2-3|TRBV28|TRBD2|16|-
TGTGCCAGCAGTTTTCGGGGGGGGTTGAGCACAGATACGCAGTATTTT
CASSFRGGLSTDTQYF
>TRBJ2-1|TRBV27|-|21|-
TGTGCCAGCAGTTTATCCCCTCTCGGGACAACCATCGCTCCTAACTACAATGAGCAGTTCTTC
CASSLSPLGTTIAPNYNEQFF
>TRBJ2-1|TRBV4-2|TRBD2|16|-
TGTGCCAGCAGCCAAGATCAGGGACTAACCTACAATGAGCAGTTCTTC
CASSQDQGLTYNEQFF
>TRBJ2-2|TRBV11-2|-|12|once
TGTGCCAGCAGCGGGGCCCTGTATAGGCTGTTTTTT
CASSGALYRLFF
>TRBJ1-1|TRBV10-1|-|16|-
TGCGCCAGCAGTGAGGCGTCGGGGAACATGAACACTGAAGCTTTCTTT
CASSEASGNMNTEAFF
>TRBJ2-7|TRBV6-5|TRBD1|16|-
TGTGCCAGCAGTTACTTAATCGGACAGGGCTCCTACGAGCAGTACTTC
CASSYLIGQGSYEQYF
>TRBJ2-3|TRBV5-1|-|14|-
TGCGCCAGCAGCTTACTAGCAACGGAAGATACGCAGTATTTT
CASSLLATEDTQYF
>TRBJ2-7|TRBV6-5|-|15|-
TGTGCCAGCAGTTACGGGGGGAAGAGGTCCTACGAGCAGTACTTC
CASSYGGKRSYEQYF
>TRBJ2-1|TRBV2|TRBD2|15|-
TGTGCCAGCAGTTTACTAGCGGGGGGGCGCAATGAGCAGTTCTTC
CASSLLAGGRNEQFF
>TRBJ1-1|TRBV4-1|-|17|-
TGCGCCAGCAGCCAAGATGTTAGAGGACACGGAAGCTCTGAAGCTTTCTTT
CASSQDVRGHGSSEAFF
>TRBJ2-7|TRBV9|TRBD2|14|-
TGTGCCAGCAGCAGCGGGGGGGAGTCCTACGAGCAGTACTTC
CASSSGGESYEQYF
>TRBJ2-7|TRBV3-1/TRBV3-2|TRBD1|14|-
TGTGCCAGCAGCGTCCGGGACAGGGGTTACGAGCAGTACTTC
CASSVRDRGYEQYF
>TRBJ1-1|TRBV11-2|TRBD1|15|once
TGTGCCAGCAGCTTAGGACAGGGGGCAACGGACCAAGCTTTCTTT
CASSLGQGATDQAFF
>TRBJ1-2|TRBV7-9|TRBD1|15|-
TGTGCCAGCAGCTCGGACAGGCACGCAAACTATGGCTACACCTTC
CASSSDRHANYGYTF
>TRBJ2-2|TRBV10-3|-|15|-
TGTGCCATCAGTGAGTCGACTCGGGTGACCGGGGAGCTGTTTTTT
CAISESTRVTGELFF
>TRBJ2-3|TRBV30|TRBD1|12|-
TGTGCCTGGGGGCCTGGGACAGGTACGCAGTATTTT
CAWGPGTGTQYF
>TRBJ1-1|TRBV11-2|-|13|-
TGTGCCAGCAGCTTGGTGGGGGGCACTGAAGCTTTCTTT
CASSLVGGTEAFF
>TRBJ2-3|TRBV19|TRBD2|13|-
TGTGCCACCTCTAGCGGGGACACAGATACGCAGTATTTT
CATSSGDTDTQYF
>TRBJ2-2|TRBV10-3|-|13|-
TGTGCCATCAGGTCAGGGCCCGGTGGGGAGCTGTTTTTT
CAIRSGPGGELFF
>TRBJ2-7|TRBV12-3/TRBV12-4|-|13|once
TGTGCCAGCAGTCCGAAGCCTATCTACGAGCAGTACTTC
CASSPKPIYEQYF
>TRBJ2-1|TRBV12-3/TRBV12-4|-|13|-
TGTGCCAGCAGTTCCTCCAGGGCCAATGAGCAGTTCTTC
CASSSSRANEQFF
>TRBJ1-2|TRBV29-1|TRBD1|14|-
TGCAGCGTTTTCGGGACAGGGTTCCTGTTTGGCTACACCTTC
CSVFGTGFLFGYTF
>TRBJ1-1|TRBV9|-|15|-
TGTGCCAGCAGCGTGCTGACAGGACTTAACACTGAAGCTTTCTTT
CASSVLTGLNTEAFF
>TRBJ1-1|TRBV20-1|-|15|-
TGCAGTGCTAGTGGTTTCGGACCGGGGGGCGCTGAAGCTTTCTTT
CSASGFGPGGAEAFF
>TRBJ1-1|TRBV6-6|-|16|-
TGTGCCAGCAGTTACTACGGCAGGGGATTAAACACTGAAGCTTTCTTT
CASSYYGRGLNTEAFF
>TRBJ1-6|TRBV4-1|-|16|-
TGCGCCAGCAGCCAAGATCAGGGTGGCTATAATTCACCCCTCCACTTT
CASSQDQGGYNSPLHF
>TRBJ1-5|TRBV28|-|17|-
TGTGCCAGCAGTTTACCCCAAGGAGGGGACAGCAATCAGCCCCAGCATTTT
CASSLPQGGDSNQPQHF